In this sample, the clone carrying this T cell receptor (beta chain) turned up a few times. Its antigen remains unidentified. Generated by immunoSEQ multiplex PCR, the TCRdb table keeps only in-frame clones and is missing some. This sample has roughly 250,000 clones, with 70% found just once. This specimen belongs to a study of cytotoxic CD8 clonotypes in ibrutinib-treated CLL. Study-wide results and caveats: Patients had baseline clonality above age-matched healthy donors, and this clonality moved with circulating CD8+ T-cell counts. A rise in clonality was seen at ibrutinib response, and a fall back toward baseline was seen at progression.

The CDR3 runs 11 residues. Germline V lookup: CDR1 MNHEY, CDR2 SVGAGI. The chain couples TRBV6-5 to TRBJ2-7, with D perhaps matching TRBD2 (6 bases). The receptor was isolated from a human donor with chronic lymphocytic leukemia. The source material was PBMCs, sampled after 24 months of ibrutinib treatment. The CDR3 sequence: CASAGPYEQYF. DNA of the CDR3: TGTGCGTCGGCGGGGCCCTACGAGCAGTACTTC.